One and the same sample provided the 32 T cell receptor beta chains below, sequenced in a study of blood T cell repertoires in COVID-19. The protocol was immunoSEQ multiplex PCR, while the TCRdb copy is restricted to in-frame clones and leaves out a portion. The profile shows about 150,000 clones, 88% of them singletons. Sequencing input: peripheral blood. These receptors originate from a human donor with COVID-19, enrolled during active disease. The donor label of this sample is uncertain.

V usage is TRBV5-1 and J usage is TRBJ2-5; 9 bases match TRBD2. This CDR3 has 15 residues. The J segment lost 5 bases and the V segment lost 3 bases, leaving 8 bases of the junction unmatched. Germline V lookup: CDR1 SGHRS, CDR2 YFSETQ. The CDR3 reads CASSWPLAGDETQYF. CDR3 coding DNA: TGCGCCAGCAGCTGGCCTTTAGCGGGGGATGAGACCCAGTACTTC.

Only a few counts were recorded for this clone. This chain connects TRBV7-3 to TRBJ2-1; TRBD2 matches 9 bases. Per the germline V gene, CDR1 is SGHTA and CDR2 is FQGTGA. CDR3 size: 14 residues. The V gene end was trimmed by 4 bases and the J gene end by 5 bases; junction bases not matched to a gene: 3. CDR3 amino acids: CASSSSGVNNEQFF. The DNA for the CDR3 is TGTGCCAGCAGCTCTAGCGGGGTAAACAATGAGCAGTTCTTC. The complete variable domain, with remaining parts taken from reference TRBV7-3 and TRBJ2-1, reads GAGVSQTPSNKVTEKGKYVELRCDPISGHTALYWYRQSLGQGPEFLIYFQGTGAADDSGLPNDRFFAVRPEGSVSTLKIQRTERGDSAVYLCASSSSGVNNEQFFGPGTRLTVL.

In its sample, this clone was seen once. The chain joins TRBV10-1 to TRBJ2-7; 11 nucleotides line up with TRBD2. This CDR3 comprises 15 residues. The germline CDR1 and CDR2 sequences are WNHNN and SYGVQD (reference sequence). The V and J ends lost 3 bases and 1 base, in that order; junction bases with no gene match: 2. The CDR3 loop is CASSELAGDSYEQYF. The DNA of the CDR3 is TGCGCCAGCAGTGAACTAGCGGGGGATTCCTACGAGCAGTACTTC.

This chain connects TRBV3-1 (or the pseudogene TRBV3-2) to TRBJ1-2; a weak D match, TRBD1 (6 bases). Trimming left V 0 bases short and J 2 bases short, with 16 bases between. CDR3 length: 17 amino acids. The germline gives CDR1 LGHDT, CDR2 YNNKEL (reference sequence). The DNA for the CDR3 is TGTGCCAGCAGCCAAGATCTGCCGGGACACGACAACTATGGCTACACCTTC. It codes for CASSQDLPGHDNYGYTF.

CDR3 nucleotide sequence: TGTGCCAGCAGTGACCGGACAGGGCCCTACGAGCAGTACTTC. Its protein product is CASSDRTGPYEQYF. The chain carries TRBV6-1 and TRBJ2-7, with 8 bases that match TRBD1. Germline V gene sequence: CDR1 MNHNS, CDR2 SASEGT. The CDR3 length is 14 residues. The V segment lost 3 bases and the J segment 2 bases; nucleotides outside the gene matches: 3.

The chain employs TRBV29-1 and TRBJ1-2; TRBD1 matches at 9 bases. Looked up from germline, CDR1 is SQVTM and CDR2 is ANQGSEA. This CDR3 has 13 residues. With 4 bases clipped from V and 3 bases from J, the junction kept 3 bases outside the gene matches. The CDR3 spells CSVGGQGDYGYTF. The CDR3 nucleotides read TGCAGCGTTGGGGGACAGGGCGACTATGGCTACACCTTC.

J is TRBJ1-1 and V is TRBV7-3, with D possibly matching TRBD1 (5 bases). The germline V gene has CDR1 SGHTA and CDR2 FQGTGA. The CDR3 runs to 13 residues. Between the trimmed V and J ends, which lost 5 bases and 5 bases, there was a span of 12 bases. The CDR3 DNA is TGTGCCAGCAGCACTACCGGGGGGACTGAAGCTTTCTTT. Translating gives CASSTTGGTEAFF.

V and J are TRBV6-5 and TRBJ2-7, with 10 bases lining up with TRBD1. CDR3 length equals 14 residues. Trimming took 7 bases from V and 5 from J; bases not matched to a gene: 8. Looked up from germline, CDR1 is MNHEY and CDR2 is SVGAGI. The chain's CDR3 is CASILGQGGDEQYF. The CDR3 DNA reads TGTGCCAGCATCCTTGGACAGGGGGGGGACGAGCAGTACTTC.

The chain joins TRBV2 to TRBJ2-7, with 9 bases fitting TRBD1. Per the germline V gene, CDR1 is SNHLY and CDR2 is FYNNEI. Trimming cost V 11 bases and J 5 bases; bases outside gene matches: 7. The CDR3 covers 12 residues. CDR3: CAGSDRGNEQYF. The CDR3, as DNA: TGTGCCGGATCCGACAGGGGGAACGAGCAGTACTTC.

The chain has TRBV9 and TRBJ1-1; 7 nucleotides align to TRBD1. Per the germline V gene, CDR1 is SGDLS and CDR2 is YYNGEE. V trimming: 4 bases; J trimming: 8 bases; junction bases outside the gene matches: 20. The CDR3 contains 17 residues. CDR3 in DNA: TGTGCCAGCAGCCCATCCGGGGTGAACAGGGGCGCTGCCGAAGCTTTCTTT. It specifies CASSPSGVNRGAAEAFF.

V is TRBV2 and J is TRBJ2-3, with 7 bases identical to TRBD2. With 7 bases clipped from V and 0 bases from J, the junction kept 7 bases outside the gene matches. Germline lookup yields CDR1 SNHLY and CDR2 FYNNEI. The CDR3 totals 15 residues. The chain's CDR3 is CASKILAASTDTQYF. In DNA, the CDR3 is TGTGCCAGCAAAATCCTAGCGGCAAGCACAGATACGCAGTATTTT.

This clone appeared a single time. The chain recombines TRBV11-2 with TRBJ1-1; 7 bases fit TRBD1. This CDR3 has 12 residues. Germline values: CDR1 SGHAT, CDR2 FQNNGV. V lost 1 base to trimming and J lost 11 bases; unmatched junction nucleotides: 4. The DNA of the CDR3 is TGTGCCAGCAGCTTAGCGAGGGGGCTCGCTTTCTTT. Translation: CASSLARGLAFF. Full variable domain (missing parts from reference TRBV11-2 and TRBJ1-1): EAGVAQSPRYKIIEKRQSVAFWCNPISGHATLYWYQQILGQGPKLLIQFQNNGVVDDSQLPKDRFSAERLKGVDSTLKIQPAKLEDSAVYLCASSLARGLAFFGQGTRLTVV.

Regarding this clone: One end of the junction fails to match germline, which may point to a read error. The chain combines TRBV2 with TRBJ2-7; 7 bases line up with TRBD1. The CDR3 extends over 12 amino acids. The germline V gene encodes CDR1 SNHLY and CDR2 FYNNEI. This chain's CDR3 is CASSEARTGASF. As DNA, the CDR3 is TGTGCCAGCAGTGAAGCCAGGACAGGTGCTTCCTTC.

The CDR3 protein is CASSPQALTEAFF. The CDR3 region has the DNA TGTGCCAGCAGCCCCCAGGCACTGACTGAAGCTTTCTTT. The chain recombines TRBV7-9 with TRBJ1-1; D remains unclear. CDR1 and CDR2 from the germline V gene are SEHNR and FQNEAQ (reference sequence). The CDR3 is 13 amino acids. V lost 5 bases to trimming and J lost 5 bases, with 12 bases between them.

V and J are TRBV3-1 (or the pseudogene TRBV3-2) and TRBJ2-3, with D tentatively TRBD2 (6 bases). The germline gives CDR1 LGHDT, CDR2 YNNKEL (reference sequence). The CDR3 covers 15 residues. The V gene lost 4 bases and the J gene lost 0 bases, with 11 bases spanning the gap. This chain's CDR3 is CASSPTGTSTDTQYF. The CDR3 DNA is TGTGCCAGCAGCCCTACCGGGACTAGCACAGATACGCAGTATTTT.

V is TRBV6-5 and J is TRBJ1-4; tentatively, D is TRBD1 (5 bases). Germline assignment: CDR1 MNHEY and CDR2 SVGAGI. Deletions cut 5 bases from V and 11 bases from J, with 21 bases between. This CDR3 contains 15 residues. The DNA of the CDR3 is TGTGCCAGCAGTCCGCCGGGCCAGGCGGGGGGTAAACTGTTTTTT. Amino acids: CASSPPGQAGGKLFF.

This clone was counted a single time. The chain combines TRBV5-4 with TRBJ2-1, with unresolved D. Trimming cost V 0 bases and J 1 base, with 8 bases left between them. The CDR3 spans 15 residues. Germline V gives CDR1 SGHNT, CDR2 YYREEE (reference sequence). The CDR3 nucleotides read TGTGCCAGCAGCTTGGACGAGCCATCCTACAATGAGCAGTTCTTC. This gives the protein CASSLDEPSYNEQFF. The whole variable domain, filled in from reference TRBV5-4 and TRBJ2-1, reads ETGVTQSPTHLIKTRGQQVTLRCSSQSGHNTVSWYQQALGQGPQFIFQYYREEENGRGNFPPRFSGLQFPNYSSELNVNALELDDSALYLCASSLDEPSYNEQFFGPGTRLTVL.

The chain carries TRBV7-9 and TRBJ2-4, with TRBD1 matching over 10 bases. The CDR3 runs to 14 residues. CDR1 SEHNR and CDR2 FQNEAQ come from the germline V gene (reference sequence). J was trimmed by 8 bases and V by 1 base; bases with no gene match: 2. In nucleotides, the CDR3 is TGTGCCAGCAGCTTAGGGGACAGGGGACACATTCAGTACTTC. It yields the protein CASSLGDRGHIQYF.

The chain carries TRBV7-2 and TRBJ2-1; no firm D call. Germline assignment: CDR1 SGHTA and CDR2 FQGNSA. This CDR3 comprises 14 residues. Trimming stripped 2 bases from V and 4 bases from J, with 9 bases between. CDR3 amino acids: CASSLSFSYNEQFF. CDR3 nucleotide sequence: TGTGCCAGCAGCTTATCGTTCTCGTACAATGAGCAGTTCTTC.

This chain joins TRBV5-1 and TRBJ1-2; 11 bases line up with TRBD1. V shed 4 bases and J 3 bases; nucleotides not matched to a gene: 8. Germline-derived CDR1 and CDR2 are SGHRS and YFSETQ. This CDR3 comprises 16 residues. CDR3 in amino acids: CASSARPGQGDYGYTF. The CDR3 nucleotides are TGCGCCAGCAGCGCCCGTCCGGGACAGGGGGACTATGGCTACACCTTC. The full variable domain, completed using reference TRBV5-1 and TRBJ1-2, is KAGVTQTPRYLIKTRGQQVTLSCSPISGHRSVSWYQQTPGQGLQFLFEYFSETQRNKGNFPGRFSGRQFSNSRSEMNVSTLELGDSALYLCASSARPGQGDYGYTFGSGTRLTVV.

V gene TRBV7-2 combines with J gene TRBJ1-4, with 7 nucleotides matching TRBD1. The CDR3 has 15 amino acids. Germline V gene lookup returns CDR1 SGHTA and CDR2 FQGNSA. V lost 3 bases to trimming and J lost 3 bases; unmatched junction nucleotides: 4. The CDR3 nucleotides are TGTGCCAGCAGCTTCCAGGGGGAGGCTAATGAAAAACTGTTTTTT. This codes for CASSFQGEANEKLFF.

The count of this clone is one. CDR3 DNA: TGTGCCAACCAACTCCCCCGGACAGAGCACAATGAGCAGTTCTTC. As protein: CANQLPRTEHNEQFF. This chain links TRBV27 with TRBJ2-1, with a tentative D call TRBD1 (6 bases). V gave up 10 bases and J gave up 5 bases, with 21 bases separating them. Germline CDR1 is MNHEY and CDR2 is SMNVEV (reference sequence). The length of the CDR3 is 15 residues.

The rearrangement joins TRBV3-1 (or the pseudogene TRBV3-2) to TRBJ2-5, with TRBD2 identical over 14 bases. V was pared by 5 bases and J by 2 bases, with 1 base of the junction left unmatched. The germline gives CDR1 LGHDT, CDR2 YNNKEL (reference sequence). The CDR3 is 15 residues long. CDR3 DNA: TGTGCCAGCAGCTGGACTAGCGGGGGGCAAGAGACCCAGTACTTC. The encoded protein is CASSWTSGGQETQYF.

A single count supports this clone. J is TRBJ2-1 and V is TRBV19; 11 bases align to TRBD2. J was trimmed by 7 bases and V by 6 bases; bases with no gene match: 5. Germline CDR1 and CDR2: LNHDA and SQIVND (reference sequence). The CDR3 runs to 14 residues. The CDR3 here is CASRRLAGLNEQFF. In nucleotides, the CDR3 is TGTGCCAGTAGACGACTAGCGGGGTTAAATGAGCAGTTCTTC.

The rearrangement uses TRBV6-5 and TRBJ1-1, with D maybe TRBD1 (5 bases). The CDR3 consists of 15 residues. Germline V gene lookup returns CDR1 MNHEY and CDR2 SVGAGI. V lost 2 bases to trimming and J lost 1 base, with 11 bases between them. Here the CDR3 reads CASSYDRDWNTEAFF. For the CDR3, the DNA is TGTGCCAGCAGTTACGACAGAGACTGGAACACTGAAGCTTTCTTT.

The J gene is TRBJ1-6, the V gene TRBV11-3; no clear D. Trimming took off 5 bases at V and 4 bases at J, with 3 bases between the two ends. Germline CDR1 and CDR2: SGHNT and YENEEA. The CDR3 is 12 amino acids. Written as DNA, the CDR3 is TGTGCCAGCAGCCTATATAATTCACCCCTCCACTTT. Encoded protein: CASSLYNSPLHF.

Here the CDR3 DNA reads TGCGCCAGCAGCTCTGGCGGGACAGGGGACCCGGGTGAGCAGTTCTTC. It encodes CASSSGGTGDPGEQFF. The rearrangement joins TRBV5-1 to TRBJ2-1, with 10 bases lining up with TRBD1. This CDR3 has 16 amino acids. CDR1 is SGHRS, CDR2 YFSETQ, per germline. The junction had 12 bases not matched to a gene; V was cut back by 3 bases and J by 9 bases. The whole variable domain, remainder taken from reference TRBV5-1 and TRBJ2-1, is KAGVTQTPRYLIKTRGQQVTLSCSPISGHRSVSWYQQTPGQGLQFLFEYFSETQRNKGNFPGRFSGRQFSNSRSEMNVSTLELGDSALYLCASSSGGTGDPGEQFFGPGTRLTVL.

This clone counts as medium-sized (0.01 to 0.1%). Other nucleotide sequences in the sample specify the same CDR3. J is TRBJ1-2 and V is TRBV5-5, with 8 bases that match TRBD1. The J segment lost 3 bases and the V segment lost 4 bases, leaving 2 bases of the junction unmatched. The germline gives CDR1 SGHKS, CDR2 YYEKEE (reference sequence). The CDR3 is made up of 13 amino acids. The DNA for the CDR3 is TGTGCCAGCAGCCAGACAGGGGACTATGGCTACACCTTC. It encodes CASSQTGDYGYTF.

This chain connects TRBV4-2 to TRBJ2-7, with 11 positions matching TRBD2. Germline assignment: CDR1 LGHNA and CDR2 YNFKEQ. CDR3 size: 17 residues. The CDR3 reads CGPQGRLAGFTSYEQYF. CDR3 bases: TGTGGCCCACAGGGTAGACTAGCGGGGTTCACCTCCTACGAGCAGTACTTC.

CDR3 sequence (DNA): TGCGCCAGCCATGTACAGGGAGAGACCCAGTACTTC. Residues: CASHVQGETQYF. The chain recombines TRBV5-1 with TRBJ2-5; D perhaps matches TRBD1 (6 bases). Germline CDR1 SGHRS, CDR2 YFSETQ. The CDR3 is made up of 12 amino acids. Trimming pared 7 bases from V and 4 bases from J, leaving 11 bases between.

CDR3: CSVDGAGLYGYTF. The CDR3 coding sequence is TGCAGCGTCGATGGGGCAGGCCTCTATGGCTACACCTTC. The chain carries TRBV29-1 and TRBJ1-2; perhaps TRBD1 as D (5 bases). This CDR3 is built from 13 residues. V was clipped by 6 bases and J by 4 bases, with 15 bases between them. Germline V lookup: CDR1 SQVTM, CDR2 ANQGSEA.

The J gene is TRBJ1-2, the V gene TRBV9; D is perhaps TRBD1 (6 bases). Germline V gene lookup returns CDR1 SGDLS and CDR2 YYNGEE. V dropped 3 bases and J dropped 7 bases, with 13 bases sitting between them. The CDR3 is 13 amino acids. The CDR3 reads CASSARGGVGYTF. For the CDR3, the DNA is TGTGCCAGCAGCGCACGAGGGGGGGTTGGCTACACCTTC. Filled out from reference TRBV9 and TRBJ1-2, the complete variable domain reads DSGVTQTPKHLITATGQRVTLRCSPRSGDLSVYWYQQSLDQGLQFLIQYYNGEERAKGNILERFSAQQFPDLHSELNLSSLELGDSALYFCASSARGGVGYTFGSGTRLTVV.